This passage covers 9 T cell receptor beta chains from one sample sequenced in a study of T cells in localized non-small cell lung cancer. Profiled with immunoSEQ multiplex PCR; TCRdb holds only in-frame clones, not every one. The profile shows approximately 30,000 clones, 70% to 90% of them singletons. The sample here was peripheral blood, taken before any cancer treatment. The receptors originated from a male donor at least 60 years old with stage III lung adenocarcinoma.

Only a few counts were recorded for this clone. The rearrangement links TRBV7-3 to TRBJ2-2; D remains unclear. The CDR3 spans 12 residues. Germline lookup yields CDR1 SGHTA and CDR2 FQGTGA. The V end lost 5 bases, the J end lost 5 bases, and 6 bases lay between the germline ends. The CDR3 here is CASSPRTGELFF. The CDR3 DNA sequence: TGTGCCAGCAGCCCGAGGACCGGGGAGCTGTTTTTT. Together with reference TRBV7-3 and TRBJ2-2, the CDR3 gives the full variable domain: GAGVSQTPSNKVTEKGKYVELRCDPISGHTALYWYRQSLGQGPEFLIYFQGTGAADDSGLPNDRFFAVRPEGSVSTLKIQRTERGDSAVYLCASSPRTGELFFGEGSRLTVL.

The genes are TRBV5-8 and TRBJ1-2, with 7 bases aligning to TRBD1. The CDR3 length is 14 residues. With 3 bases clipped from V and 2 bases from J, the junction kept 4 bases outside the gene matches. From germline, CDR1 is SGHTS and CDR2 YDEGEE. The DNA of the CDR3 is TGTGCCAGCAGCTGGATGACAGGGAACTATGGCTACACCTTC. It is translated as CASSWMTGNYGYTF.

The CDR3: CSGAGQGEFF. In DNA form, the CDR3 reads TGCAGCGGCGCCGGACAGGGCGAGTTCTTC. The V gene is TRBV29-1, the J gene TRBJ2-1; 8 positions match TRBD1. Germline lookup yields CDR1 SQVTM and CDR2 ANQGSEA. CDR3 length: 10 amino acids. The J segment lost 14 bases and the V segment lost 7 bases, leaving 7 bases of the junction unmatched.

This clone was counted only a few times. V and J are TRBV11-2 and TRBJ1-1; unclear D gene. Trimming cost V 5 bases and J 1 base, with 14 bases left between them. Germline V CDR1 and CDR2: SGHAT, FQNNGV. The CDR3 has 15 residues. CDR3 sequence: CASSRATGWNTEAFF. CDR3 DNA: TGTGCCAGCAGCAGGGCTACGGGGTGGAACACTGAAGCTTTCTTT.

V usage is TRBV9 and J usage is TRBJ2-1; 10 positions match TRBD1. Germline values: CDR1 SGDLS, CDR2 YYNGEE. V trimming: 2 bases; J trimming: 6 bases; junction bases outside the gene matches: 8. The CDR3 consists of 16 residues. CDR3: CASSVFPGQGTNEQFF. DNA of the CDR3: TGTGCCAGCAGCGTTTTCCCGGGACAGGGGACCAATGAGCAGTTCTTC.

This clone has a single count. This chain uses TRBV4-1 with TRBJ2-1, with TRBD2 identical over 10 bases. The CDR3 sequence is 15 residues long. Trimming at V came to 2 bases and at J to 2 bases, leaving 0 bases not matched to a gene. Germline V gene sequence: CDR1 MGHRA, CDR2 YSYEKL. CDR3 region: CASSQTSGAYNEQFF. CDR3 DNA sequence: TGCGCCAGCAGCCAAACTAGCGGGGCCTACAATGAGCAGTTCTTC.

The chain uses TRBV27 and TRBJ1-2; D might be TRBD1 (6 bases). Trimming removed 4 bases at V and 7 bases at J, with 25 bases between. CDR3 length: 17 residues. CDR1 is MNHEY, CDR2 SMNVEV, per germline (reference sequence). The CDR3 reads CASSSRDTRRSTGGYTF. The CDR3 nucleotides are TGTGCCAGCAGTTCCCGGGACACCCGTCGTAGCACGGGTGGCTACACCTTC.

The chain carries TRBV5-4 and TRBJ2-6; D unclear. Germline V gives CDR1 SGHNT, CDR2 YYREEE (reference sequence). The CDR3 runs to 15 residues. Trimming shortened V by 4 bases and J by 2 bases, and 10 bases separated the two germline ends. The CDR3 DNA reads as TGTGCCAGCAGCCAAAAGTTTGCTGGGGCCAACGTCCTGACTTTC. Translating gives CASSQKFAGANVLTF.

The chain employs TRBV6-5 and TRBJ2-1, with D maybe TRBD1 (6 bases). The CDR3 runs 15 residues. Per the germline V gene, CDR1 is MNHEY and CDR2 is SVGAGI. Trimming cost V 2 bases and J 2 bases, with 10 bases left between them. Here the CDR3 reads CASSYASGAYNEQFF. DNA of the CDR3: TGTGCCAGCAGTTACGCGTCAGGGGCCTACAATGAGCAGTTCTTC.